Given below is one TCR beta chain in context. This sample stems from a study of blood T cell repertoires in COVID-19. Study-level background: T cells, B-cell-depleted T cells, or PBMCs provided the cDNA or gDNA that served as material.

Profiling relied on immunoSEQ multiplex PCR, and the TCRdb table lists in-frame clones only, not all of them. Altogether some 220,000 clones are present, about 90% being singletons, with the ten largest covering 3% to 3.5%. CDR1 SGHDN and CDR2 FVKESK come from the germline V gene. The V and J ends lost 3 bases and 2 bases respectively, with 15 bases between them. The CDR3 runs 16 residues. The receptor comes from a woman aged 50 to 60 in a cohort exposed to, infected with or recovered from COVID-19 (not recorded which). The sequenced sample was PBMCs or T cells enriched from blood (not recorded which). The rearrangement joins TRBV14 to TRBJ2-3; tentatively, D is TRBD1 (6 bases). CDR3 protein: CASSHRDRPHTDTQYF. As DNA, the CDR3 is TGTGCCAGCAGCCACCGTGACAGGCCTCACACAGATACGCAGTATTTT.